This T cell receptor (beta chain) is from a study of CD8+ T cells in alopecia areata. For the study at large: Treatment of the treated patients consisted of oral tofacitinib, 5 to 10 mg twice daily. Whole-study results and caveats: Lesional scalp displayed greater clonality than normal scalp, most notably in alopecia totalis/universalis. Shared TCR sequences were less clear between patients than in mice, possibly partly from HLA diversity.

The V end lost 5 bases, the J end lost 4 bases, and 10 bases lay between the germline ends. The CDR3 contains 13 residues. Germline assignment: CDR1 SEHNR and CDR2 FQNEAQ (reference sequence). This clone was recorded at least ten times. Its antigen is not identified. Other DNA sequences from this sample encode an identical CDR3 as well. RNA was isolated and reverse transcribed to cDNA, the sequencing template. Assay used: immunoSEQ multiplex PCR; TCRdb lists only in-frame clones, some missing. Of 170,000 or so clones in the sample, 63% were seen once. The sample in question was CD4+ T cells sorted from blood, obtained at week 0. This TCR came from a human donor with alopecia areata. This chain uses TRBV7-9 with TRBJ2-3; possibly TRBD1 or TRBD2 for D (5 bases each). The CDR3 here is CASSPRGPDTQYF. Written as DNA, the CDR3 is TGTGCCAGCAGCCCCCGGGGACCAGATACGCAGTATTTT. Complete variable domain (other parts from reference TRBV7-9 and TRBJ2-3): DTGVSQNPRHKITKRGQNVTFRCDPISEHNRLYWYRQTLGQGPEFLTYFQNEAQLEKSRLLSDRFSAERPKGSFSTLEIQRTEQGDSAMYLCASSPRGPDTQYFGPGTRLTVL.